This TCR beta chain stems from a study of technical replicates of blood from a few donors. Clones were sequenced by immunoSEQ multiplex PCR, and TCRdb holds only the in-frame ones, with some missing. Here the sample spans 30,000 to 40,000 clones, 90% to 95% being singletons. The source material was PBMCs. The source of this sequence is a human donor in good health. Some clones in this sample may be carry-over from other donors' samples.

The CDR3 loop reads CASSKGQGAEGNTIYF. CDR3 bases: TGTGCCAGCAGCAAAGGGCAGGGGGCGGAAGGAAACACCATATATTTT. The chain couples TRBV21-1 to TRBJ1-3; TRBD1, the table's D call, was not compared with the DNA. TRBV21-1 is a pseudogene locus. CDR3 length: 16 residues.